Listed below are T cell receptor beta chains from one sample, sequenced in a study of OX40 agonist ivuxolimab in advanced cancers. The table came from immunoSEQ multiplex PCR; TCRdb's copy has only in-frame clones and leaves some out. The sample includes around 39,000 clones, about 85% of them seen just once. The sequences come from CD4+ or CD8+ T cells sorted from blood, collected in a trial of the OX40 agonist ivuxolimab. These receptors came from an adult with an advanced solid tumor such as melanoma, head and neck, liver or kidney cancer. The CDR3 runs from the conserved cysteine through the conserved F or W. A D gene is named only where the DNA matches it firmly. Only part of the rows carry a size: once, few, many, or a class if the clone is expanded.

j_gene: TRBJ2-7; d_gene: TRBD2; v_gene: TRBV13; abundance: .; len: 16; CDR3nt: TGTGCCAGCAGCATATCCACCGGGCGGGGGTCGACTCGGCAGTACTTC; CDR3aa: CASSISTGRGSTRQYF
j_gene: TRBJ1-6; d_gene: .; v_gene: TRBV5-6; abundance: .; len: 15; CDR3nt: TGTGCCAGCAGCTTTGGGCCACAGGCTAATTCACCCCTCCACTTT; CDR3aa: CASSFGPQANSPLHF
j_gene: TRBJ1-2; d_gene: .; v_gene: TRBV30; abundance: .; len: 14; CDR3nt: TGTGCCTGGAGTACCCACGGAGCTAACTATGGCTACACCTTC; CDR3aa: CAWSTHGANYGYTF
j_gene: TRBJ2-3; d_gene: .; v_gene: TRBV23-1; abundance: .; len: 15; CDR3nt: TGCGCCAGCAGTCCCCCCCGGCGGAGCACAGATACGCAGTATTTT; CDR3aa: CASSPPRRSTDTQYF
j_gene: TRBJ1-1; d_gene: .; v_gene: TRBV19; abundance: .; len: 13; CDR3nt: TGTGCCAGTAGTAACAGACAGAACACTGAAGCTTTCTTT; CDR3aa: CASSNRQNTEAFF
j_gene: TRBJ1-1; d_gene: TRBD1; v_gene: TRBV29-1; abundance: few; len: 12; CDR3nt: TGCAGCGGGACAGGGATGAACACTGAAGCTTTCTTT; CDR3aa: CSGTGMNTEAFF
j_gene: TRBJ2-7; d_gene: TRBD1; v_gene: TRBV5-4; abundance: .; len: 18; CDR3nt: TGTGCCAGCAGCCTGGGGGACAGGGGCCAGAGGAGCTCCTACGAGCAGTACTTC; CDR3aa: CASSLGDRGQRSSYEQYF
j_gene: TRBJ2-5; d_gene: TRBD2; v_gene: TRBV4-2; abundance: .; len: 15; CDR3nt: TGTGCCAGCAGCCAAGGGGTACGGGGGGATTCGACCCAGTACTTC; CDR3aa: CASSQGVRGDSTQYF
j_gene: TRBJ2-2; d_gene: TRBD1; v_gene: TRBV30; abundance: .; len: 15; CDR3nt: TGTGCCTGGACTAGACAGGGCACGAACACCGGGGAGCTGTTTTTT; CDR3aa: CAWTRQGTNTGELFF
j_gene: TRBJ1-1; d_gene: .; v_gene: TRBV28; abundance: .; len: 11; CDR3nt: TGTGCCAGCAGCGACAGGACTGAAGCTTTCTTT; CDR3aa: CASSDRTEAFF
j_gene: TRBJ2-3; d_gene: .; v_gene: TRBV5-6; abundance: few; len: 15; CDR3nt: TGTGCCAGCAGCTTGGGTGCAGGGCGCACAGATACGCAGTATTTT; CDR3aa: CASSLGAGRTDTQYF
j_gene: TRBJ1-5; d_gene: TRBD1; v_gene: TRBV19; abundance: .; len: 16; CDR3nt: TGTGCCAGTAGTAGAAAGGACAGGGGCACACATCAGCCCCAGCATTTT; CDR3aa: CASSRKDRGTHQPQHF
j_gene: TRBJ2-3; d_gene: TRBD2; v_gene: TRBV4-1; abundance: .; len: 15; CDR3nt: TGCGCCAGCAGCCAGCTGGGACTAGGCACAGATACGCAGTATTTT; CDR3aa: CASSQLGLGTDTQYF
j_gene: TRBJ2-5; d_gene: TRBD1; v_gene: TRBV6-1; abundance: .; len: 14; CDR3nt: TGTGCCAGCAGTGGGGACAGGGGGATAGAGACCCAGTACTTC; CDR3aa: CASSGDRGIETQYF
j_gene: TRBJ1-1; d_gene: .; v_gene: TRBV28; abundance: .; len: 13; CDR3nt: TGTGCCAGCAGTTTTGGTTTTAACACTGAAGCTTTCTTT; CDR3aa: CASSFGFNTEAFF
j_gene: TRBJ2-7; d_gene: .; v_gene: TRBV6-5; abundance: .; len: 14; CDR3nt: TGTGCCAGCAGTCCCAGATTAGGGTCCTACGAGCAGTACTTC; CDR3aa: CASSPRLGSYEQYF
j_gene: TRBJ1-5; d_gene: .; v_gene: TRBV19; abundance: .; len: 15; CDR3nt: TGTGCCAGTAGTATAGTTTTTTATAGCAATCAGCCCCAGCATTTT; CDR3aa: CASSIVFYSNQPQHF
j_gene: TRBJ1-3; d_gene: .; v_gene: TRBV6-5; abundance: .; len: 14; CDR3nt: TGTGCCAGCAGTTCGGGCCACTCTGGAAACACCATATATTTT; CDR3aa: CASSSGHSGNTIYF
j_gene: TRBJ1-5; d_gene: .; v_gene: TRBV30; abundance: .; len: 13; CDR3nt: TGTGCCTGGAGTATGGGGAGCAATCAGCCCCAGCATTTT; CDR3aa: CAWSMGSNQPQHF
j_gene: TRBJ2-5; d_gene: .; v_gene: TRBV5-1; abundance: .; len: 15; CDR3nt: TGCGCCAGCACCCCCATTGGGACGGGGGTGGAGACCCAGTACTTC; CDR3aa: CASTPIGTGVETQYF
j_gene: TRBJ2-1; d_gene: TRBD1; v_gene: TRBV6-1; abundance: .; len: 12; CDR3nt: TGTGCCAGCAGCGCGTACAGGGGGCCTCCGTTCTTC; CDR3aa: CASSAYRGPPFF
j_gene: TRBJ2-1; d_gene: TRBD2; v_gene: TRBV9; abundance: .; len: 16; CDR3nt: TGTGCCAGCAGCCCGACTAGCGGACTTACCGAAAATGAGCAGTTCTTC; CDR3aa: CASSPTSGLTENEQFF
j_gene: TRBJ1-1; d_gene: .; v_gene: TRBV27; abundance: .; len: 14; CDR3nt: TGTGCCAGCAGTTTCGAGGGCTTGAACACTGAAGCTTTCTTT; CDR3aa: CASSFEGLNTEAFF
j_gene: TRBJ1-1; d_gene: .; v_gene: TRBV5-5; abundance: .; len: 16; CDR3nt: TGTGCCAGCAGCTTCCAACGCGGGCGTGGGAACACTGAAGCTTTCTTT; CDR3aa: CASSFQRGRGNTEAFF
j_gene: TRBJ1-1; d_gene: .; v_gene: TRBV5-5; abundance: .; len: 13; CDR3nt: TGTGCCAGCAGCTCCCCAATAAACGTGGAAGCTTTCTTT; CDR3aa: CASSSPINVEAFF
j_gene: TRBJ2-7; d_gene: .; v_gene: TRBV11-1; abundance: .; len: 16; CDR3nt: TGTGCCAGCAGCTCTTCCCTTACACGTCCCGACTACGAGCAGTACTTC; CDR3aa: CASSSSLTRPDYEQYF
j_gene: TRBJ1-3; d_gene: .; v_gene: TRBV9; abundance: .; len: 18; CDR3nt: TGTGCCAGCAGCGTAGCTCCTTTGATAACCGAGCCTGGAAACACCATATATTTT; CDR3aa: CASSVAPLITEPGNTIYF
j_gene: TRBJ2-5; d_gene: .; v_gene: TRBV7-9; abundance: .; len: 15; CDR3nt: TGTGCCAGCAGTCTTTCCGGGACCCGAGGGGAGACCCAGTACTTC; CDR3aa: CASSLSGTRGETQYF
j_gene: TRBJ2-3; d_gene: .; v_gene: TRBV2; abundance: .; len: 14; CDR3nt: TGTGCCAGCAGTGATGCACGTCTACTCGAATCCGGGTATTTT; CDR3aa: CASSDARLLESGYF
j_gene: TRBJ2-3; d_gene: .; v_gene: TRBV6-5; abundance: .; len: 14; CDR3nt: TGTGCCAGCAGGCCGCAGGGCAGCACAGATACGCAGTATTTT; CDR3aa: CASRPQGSTDTQYF
j_gene: TRBJ2-2; d_gene: .; v_gene: TRBV28; abundance: .; len: 16; CDR3nt: TGTGCCAGCAGTTTAGTAAGGGTCATGAACACCGGGGAGCTGTTTTTT; CDR3aa: CASSLVRVMNTGELFF
j_gene: TRBJ2-2; d_gene: .; v_gene: TRBV30; abundance: .; len: 15; CDR3nt: TGTGCCTGCCCTCGGCCGAACTTGAACACCGGGGAGCTGTTTTTT; CDR3aa: CACPRPNLNTGELFF
j_gene: TRBJ1-1; d_gene: TRBD1; v_gene: TRBV10-3; abundance: .; len: 13; CDR3nt: TGTGCCGCGGGGGGACAGGGGGGCACTGAAGCTTTCTTT; CDR3aa: CAAGGQGGTEAFF
j_gene: TRBJ1-2; d_gene: .; v_gene: TRBV27; abundance: .; len: 13; CDR3nt: TGTGCCAGCGCTGCCAACAGGGCGTGGGGCTACACCTTC; CDR3aa: CASAANRAWGYTF
j_gene: TRBJ1-4; d_gene: .; v_gene: TRBV5-1; abundance: .; len: 15; CDR3nt: TGCGCCAGCAGCAACCTAGGGGAATCAAATGAAAAACTGTTTTTT; CDR3aa: CASSNLGESNEKLFF
j_gene: TRBJ1-5; d_gene: .; v_gene: TRBV21-1; abundance: .; len: 20; CDR3nt: TGTGCCAGCAGCAAAGGAAGGGGGGGCGCCCCCTGTCCCCACAATCAGCCCCAGCATTTT; CDR3aa: CASSKGRGGAPCPHNQPQHF
j_gene: TRBJ2-2; d_gene: TRBD2; v_gene: TRBV7-3; abundance: .; len: 16; CDR3nt: TGTGCCAGCAGCTTAAGCGGGGCTAGCGGGACCGGGGAGCTGTTTTTT; CDR3aa: CASSLSGASGTGELFF
j_gene: TRBJ2-1; d_gene: .; v_gene: TRBV5-1; abundance: .; len: 16; CDR3nt: TGCGCCAGCAGCTTGTTTACGGGACAAAGCTACAATGAGCAGTTCTTC; CDR3aa: CASSLFTGQSYNEQFF
j_gene: TRBJ2-7; d_gene: .; v_gene: TRBV30; abundance: .; len: 16; CDR3nt: TGTGCCTGGAGTTCACGGCCCTTACGGGTCGGAGACGAGCAGTACTTC; CDR3aa: CAWSSRPLRVGDEQYF
j_gene: TRBJ1-1; d_gene: .; v_gene: TRBV9; abundance: .; len: 13; CDR3nt: TGTGCCAGCAGCGCCCACCCCGGGCTTGAAGCTTTCTTT; CDR3aa: CASSAHPGLEAFF
j_gene: TRBJ2-2; d_gene: .; v_gene: TRBV19; abundance: .; len: 13; CDR3nt: TGTGCTTGCAGACGATTATACACCGGGGAGCTGTTTTTT; CDR3aa: CACRRLYTGELFF
j_gene: TRBJ1-5; d_gene: .; v_gene: TRBV19; abundance: .; len: 18; CDR3nt: TGTGCCAGTAGTAACAGGGCCCACAGCGTCAGGGGCAATCAGCCCCAGCATTTT; CDR3aa: CASSNRAHSVRGNQPQHF